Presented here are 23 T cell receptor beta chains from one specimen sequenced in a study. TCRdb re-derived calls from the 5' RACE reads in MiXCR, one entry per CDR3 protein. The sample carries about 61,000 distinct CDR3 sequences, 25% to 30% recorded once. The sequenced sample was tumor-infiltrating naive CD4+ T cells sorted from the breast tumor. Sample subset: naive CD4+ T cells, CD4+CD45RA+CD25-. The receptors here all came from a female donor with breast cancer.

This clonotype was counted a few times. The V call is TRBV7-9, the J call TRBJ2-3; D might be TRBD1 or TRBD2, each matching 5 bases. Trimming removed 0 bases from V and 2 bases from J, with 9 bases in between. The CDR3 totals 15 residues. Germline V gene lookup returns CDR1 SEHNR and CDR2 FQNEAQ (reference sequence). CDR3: CASSLAGGTTDTQYF. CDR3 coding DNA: TGTGCCAGCAGCTTAGCTGGGGGAACCACAGATACGCAGTATTTT.

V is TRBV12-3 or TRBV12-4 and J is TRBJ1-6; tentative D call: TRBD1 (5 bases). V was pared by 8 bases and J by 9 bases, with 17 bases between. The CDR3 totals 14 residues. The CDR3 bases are TGTGCCAGCGGGGGGGAGCCCTCTTTTTCACCCCTCCACTTT. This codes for CASGGEPSFSPLHF.

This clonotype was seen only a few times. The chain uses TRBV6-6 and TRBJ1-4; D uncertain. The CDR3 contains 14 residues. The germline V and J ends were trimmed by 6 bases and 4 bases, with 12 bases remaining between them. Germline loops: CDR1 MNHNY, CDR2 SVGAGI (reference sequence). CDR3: CASSLDGINEKLFF. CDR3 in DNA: TGTGCCAGCAGCCTGGACGGGATTAATGAAAAACTGTTTTTT.

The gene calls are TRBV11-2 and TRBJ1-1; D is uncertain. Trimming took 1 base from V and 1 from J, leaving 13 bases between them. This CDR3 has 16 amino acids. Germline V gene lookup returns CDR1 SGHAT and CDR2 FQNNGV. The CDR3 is CASSLVGGVQNTEAFF. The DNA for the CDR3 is TGTGCCAGCAGCTTAGTCGGCGGAGTCCAGAACACTGAAGCTTTCTTT. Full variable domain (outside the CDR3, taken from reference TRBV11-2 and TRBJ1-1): EAGVAQSPRYKIIEKRQSVAFWCNPISGHATLYWYQQILGQGPKLLIQFQNNGVVDDSQLPKDRFSAERLKGVDSTLKIQPAKLEDSAVYLCASSLVGGVQNTEAFFGQGTRLTVV.

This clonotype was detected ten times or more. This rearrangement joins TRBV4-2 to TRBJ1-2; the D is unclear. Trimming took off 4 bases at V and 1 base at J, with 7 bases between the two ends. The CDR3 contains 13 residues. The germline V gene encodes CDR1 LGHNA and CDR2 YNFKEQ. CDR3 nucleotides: TGTGCCAGCAGCCCGGACGGTAACTATGGCTACACCTTC. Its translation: CASSPDGNYGYTF.

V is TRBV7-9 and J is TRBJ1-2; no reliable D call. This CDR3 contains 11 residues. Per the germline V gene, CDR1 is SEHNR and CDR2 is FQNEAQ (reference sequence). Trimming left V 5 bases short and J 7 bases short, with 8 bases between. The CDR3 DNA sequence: TGTGCCAGCAGCCGGATCTCTGGCTACACCTTC. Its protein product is CASSRISGYTF.

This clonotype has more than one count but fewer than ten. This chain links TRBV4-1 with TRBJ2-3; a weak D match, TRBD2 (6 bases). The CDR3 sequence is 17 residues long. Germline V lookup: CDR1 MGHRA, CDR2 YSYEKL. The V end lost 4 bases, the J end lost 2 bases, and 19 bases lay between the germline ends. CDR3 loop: CASSLRTSGTLTDTQYF. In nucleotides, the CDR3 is TGCGCCAGCAGCCTCCGAACCTCCGGGACTCTCACAGATACGCAGTATTTT.

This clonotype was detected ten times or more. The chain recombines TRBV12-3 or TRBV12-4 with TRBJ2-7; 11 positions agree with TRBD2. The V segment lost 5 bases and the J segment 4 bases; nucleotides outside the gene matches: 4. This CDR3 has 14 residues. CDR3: CASSLIAGGYEQYF. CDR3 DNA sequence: TGTGCCAGCAGTCTTATAGCGGGAGGGTACGAGCAGTACTTC.

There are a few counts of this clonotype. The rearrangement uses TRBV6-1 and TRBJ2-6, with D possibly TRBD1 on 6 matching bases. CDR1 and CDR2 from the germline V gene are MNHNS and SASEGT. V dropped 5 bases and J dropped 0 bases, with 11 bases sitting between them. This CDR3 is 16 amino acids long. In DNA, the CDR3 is TGTGCCAGCAGTCCTCAGGGGTTCTCTGGGGCCAACGTCCTGACTTTC. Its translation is CASSPQGFSGANVLTF.

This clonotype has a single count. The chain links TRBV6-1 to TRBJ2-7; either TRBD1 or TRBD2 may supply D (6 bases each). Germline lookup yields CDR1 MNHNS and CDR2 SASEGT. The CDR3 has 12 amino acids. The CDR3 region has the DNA TGTCCGCCCGATCGGGGGCCCTACGAGCAGTACTTC. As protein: CPPDRGPYEQYF.

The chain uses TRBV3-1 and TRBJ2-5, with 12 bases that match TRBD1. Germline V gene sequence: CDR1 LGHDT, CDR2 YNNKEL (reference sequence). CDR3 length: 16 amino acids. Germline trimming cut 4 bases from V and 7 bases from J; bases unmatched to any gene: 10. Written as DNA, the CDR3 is TGTGCCAGCAGCCCTGGGACAGGGGGCAAAGAACGGACCCAGTACTTC. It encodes CASSPGTGGKERTQYF.

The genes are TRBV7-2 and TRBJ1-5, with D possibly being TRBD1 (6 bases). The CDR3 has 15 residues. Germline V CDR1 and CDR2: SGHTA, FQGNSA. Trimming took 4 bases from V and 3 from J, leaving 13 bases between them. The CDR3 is CASSSTGTNNQPQHF. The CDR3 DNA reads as TGTGCCAGCAGCTCAACTGGGACAAACAATCAGCCCCAGCATTTT.

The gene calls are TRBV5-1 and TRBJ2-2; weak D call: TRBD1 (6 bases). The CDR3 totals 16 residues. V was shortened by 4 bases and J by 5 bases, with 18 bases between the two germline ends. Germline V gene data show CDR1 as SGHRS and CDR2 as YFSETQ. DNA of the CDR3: TGCGCCAGCAGCCCCGGGGCAGGGGCGATGACCGGGGAGCTGTTTTTT. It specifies CASSPGAGAMTGELFF.

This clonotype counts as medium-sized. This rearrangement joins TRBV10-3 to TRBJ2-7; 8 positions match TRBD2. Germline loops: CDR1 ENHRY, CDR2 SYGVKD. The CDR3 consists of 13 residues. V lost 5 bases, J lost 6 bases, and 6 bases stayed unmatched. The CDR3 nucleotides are TGTGCCATCAGTCCCTCGGGGGGGGTCGAGCAGTACTTC. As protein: CAISPSGGVEQYF.

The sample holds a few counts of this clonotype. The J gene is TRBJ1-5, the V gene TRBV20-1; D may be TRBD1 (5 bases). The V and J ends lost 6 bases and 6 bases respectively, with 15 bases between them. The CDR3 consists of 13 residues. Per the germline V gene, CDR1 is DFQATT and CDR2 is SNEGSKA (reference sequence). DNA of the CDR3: TGCAGTGCGTCAATGGGGAGGGGTCAGCCCCAGCATTTT. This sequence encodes CSASMGRGQPQHF.

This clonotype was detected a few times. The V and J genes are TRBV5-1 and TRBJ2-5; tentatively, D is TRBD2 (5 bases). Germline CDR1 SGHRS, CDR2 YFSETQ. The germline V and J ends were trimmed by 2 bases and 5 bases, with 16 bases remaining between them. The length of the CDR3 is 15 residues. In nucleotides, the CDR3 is TGCGCCAGCAGCTTAGGTACGAGGGCCGGGGAGACCCAGTACTTC. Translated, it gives CASSLGTRAGETQYF.

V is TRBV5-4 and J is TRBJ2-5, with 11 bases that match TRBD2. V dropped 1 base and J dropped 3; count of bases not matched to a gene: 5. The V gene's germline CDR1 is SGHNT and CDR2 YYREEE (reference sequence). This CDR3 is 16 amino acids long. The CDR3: CASSLSGLAGKETQYF. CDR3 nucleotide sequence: TGTGCCAGCAGCTTGTCTGGACTAGCGGGTAAAGAGACCCAGTACTTC.

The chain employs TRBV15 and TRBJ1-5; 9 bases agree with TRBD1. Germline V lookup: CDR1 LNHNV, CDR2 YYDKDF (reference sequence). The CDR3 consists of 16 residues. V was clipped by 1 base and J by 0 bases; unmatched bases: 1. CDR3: CATSRGDRDSNQPQHF. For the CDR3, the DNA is TGTGCCACCAGCAGAGGGGACAGGGATAGCAATCAGCCCCAGCATTTT. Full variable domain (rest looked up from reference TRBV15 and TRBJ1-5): DAMVIQNPRYQVTQFGKPVTLSCSQTLNHNVMYWYQQKSSQAPKLLFHYYDKDFNNEADTPDNFQSRRPNTSFCFLDIRSPGLGDTAMYLCATSRGDRDSNQPQHFGDGTRLSIL.

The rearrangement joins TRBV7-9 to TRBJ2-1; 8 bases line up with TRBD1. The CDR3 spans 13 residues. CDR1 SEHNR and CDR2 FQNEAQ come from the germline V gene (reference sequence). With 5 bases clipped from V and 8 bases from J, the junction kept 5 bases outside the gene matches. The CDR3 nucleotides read TGTGCCAGCAGCCCAAGGACAGGGTATGAGCAGTTCTTC. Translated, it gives CASSPRTGYEQFF. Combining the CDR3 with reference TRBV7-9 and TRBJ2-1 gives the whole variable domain DTGVSQNPRHKITKRGQNVTFRCDPISEHNRLYWYRQTLGQGPEFLTYFQNEAQLEKSRLLSDRFSAERPKGSFSTLEIQRTEQGDSAMYLCASSPRTGYEQFFGPGTRLTVL.

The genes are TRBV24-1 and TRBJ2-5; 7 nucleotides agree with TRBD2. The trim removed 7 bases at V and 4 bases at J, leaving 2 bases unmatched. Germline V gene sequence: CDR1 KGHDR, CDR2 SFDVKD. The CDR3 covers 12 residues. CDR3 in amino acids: CATRGEGETQYF. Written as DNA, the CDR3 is TGTGCCACCAGAGGGGAGGGAGAGACCCAGTACTTC.

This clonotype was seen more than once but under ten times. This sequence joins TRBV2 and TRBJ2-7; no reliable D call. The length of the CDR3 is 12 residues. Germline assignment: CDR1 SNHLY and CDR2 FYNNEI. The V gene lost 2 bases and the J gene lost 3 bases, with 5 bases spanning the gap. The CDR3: CASSENHYEQYF. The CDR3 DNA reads TGTGCCAGCAGTGAAAATCACTACGAGCAGTACTTC. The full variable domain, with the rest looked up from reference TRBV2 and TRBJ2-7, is EPEVTQTPSHQVTQMGQEVILRCVPISNHLYFYWYRQILGQKVEFLVSFYNNEISEKSEIFDDQFSVERPDGSNFTLKIRSTKLEDSAMYFCASSENHYEQYFGPGTRLTVT.

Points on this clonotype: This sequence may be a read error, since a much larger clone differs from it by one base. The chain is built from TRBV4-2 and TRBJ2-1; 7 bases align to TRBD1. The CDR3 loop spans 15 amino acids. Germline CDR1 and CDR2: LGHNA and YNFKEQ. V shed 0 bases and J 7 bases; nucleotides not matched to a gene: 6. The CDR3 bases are TGTGCCAGCAGCCAAGAAATTGGGGACAGTAATGAGCAGTTCTTC. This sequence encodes CASSQEIGDSNEQFF.

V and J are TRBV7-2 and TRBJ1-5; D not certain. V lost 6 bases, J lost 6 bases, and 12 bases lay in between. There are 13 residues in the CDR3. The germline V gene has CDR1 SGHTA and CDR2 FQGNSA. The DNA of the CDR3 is TGTGCCAGCAGTTCATGGTTCGGTCAGCCCCAGCATTTT. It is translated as CASSSWFGQPQHF.